The clone carrying this T cell receptor beta chain was observed at least ten times. Template switching (which added a universal primer site) was used, and cDNA carried unique molecular identifiers. TCRdb independently ran MiXCR on the 5' RACE reads; one entry per CDR3 protein. The data contain 350,000 to 450,000 distinct CDR3 sequences, 15% to 20% of them singletons. The data derive from a study of identical twins. Germline trimming cut 0 bases from V and 1 base from J; bases unmatched to any gene: 9. Germline CDR1 SGHRS, CDR2 YFSETQ. CDR3 length: 17 amino acids. The chain is built from TRBV5-1 and TRBJ1-1, with 7 bases that match TRBD1. This receptor was taken from a man between 45 and 60 years old in good health. What was sequenced was naive T cells sorted from blood. The CDR3 nucleotides read TGCGCCAGCAGCTTGGCCGTCGGGGGACAGACGAACACTGAAGCTTTCTTT. Protein: CASSLAVGGQTNTEAFF.